This TCR beta chain was captured by sequencing in a study of cytomegalovirus exposure and HLA in healthy donors. The V gene's germline CDR1 is SEHNR and CDR2 FQNEAQ (reference sequence). Unmatched junction bases numbered 5, after V lost 5 bases and J lost 6 bases. The CDR3 is 15 amino acids. Study-level points and caveats: There were several of the most significant clusters that appeared linked to common viral pathogens in a later analysis. According to an earlier analysis, most TCR beta V segments yielded productive rearrangements about 90% or about 30% of the time.

With regard to this clone: Its matching antigen is unknown.

In the PCR, 60 Vbeta and 13 Jbeta primers were used. The authors' processing: An analysis performed later counted 75 million to 80 million unique TCR beta chains (approximately 10 million of them shared). Assay: immunoSEQ multiplex PCR; the TCRdb copy retains only in-frame clones and omits some. The V and J calls and clone size were taken over from that table, and D and trimming were inferred from the DNA. The table records around 100,000 clones, 67% of them present only once. The sequence derives from a man aged 18 to 29 in good health and CMV-seropositive. The rearrangement uses TRBV7-9 and TRBJ1-6; 9 bases agree with TRBD1. The specimen sequenced was PBMCs. The CDR3 here is CASSQGTGTNSPLHF. CDR3 in DNA: TGTGCCAGCAGCCAGGGGACAGGGACTAATTCACCCCTCCACTTT. Supplemented by reference TRBV7-9 and TRBJ1-6, the full variable domain reads DTGVSQNPRHKITKRGQNVTFRCDPISEHNRLYWYRQTLGQGPEFLTYFQNEAQLEKSRLLSDRFSAERPKGSFSTLEIQRTEQGDSAMYLCASSQGTGTNSPLHFGNGTRLTVT.